This passage covers 23 T cell receptor beta chains from one sample sequenced in a study of shared clonotypes between healthy human individuals. CD45RO-negative, CCR7-selected cells formed the naive CD8 fraction, which excluded terminally differentiated effector memory CD45RA+ cells. Repertoires were generated with immunoSEQ multiplex PCR, while TCRdb's copy carries only in-frame clones and drops some. The table has under 1 million clones, roughly 96% seen once. The sample consisted of naive CD8+ T cells sorted from blood. The receptors derive from a man aged 25 to 45 in good health.

Note on this clone: Other DNA sequences in this sample translate to the same CDR3. The rearrangement uses TRBV7-6 and TRBJ2-7; 7 bases line up with TRBD2. The V and J ends lost 0 bases and 7 bases, in that order; junction bases with no gene match: 6. This CDR3 has 14 residues. Germline values: CDR1 SGHVS, CDR2 FNYEAQ. The CDR3 nucleotides read TGTGCCAGCAGCTTAGCGGGGGGGTCTTCGGAGCAGTACTTC. This sequence encodes CASSLAGGSSEQYF.

This sequence joins TRBV4-1 and TRBJ2-1; TRBD2 matches 10 bases. V dropped 1 base and J dropped 12; count of bases not matched to a gene: 9. Germline V gene data show CDR1 as MGHRA and CDR2 as YSYEKL. The CDR3 is 15 residues long. CDR3: CASSQVGLAGEGQFF. As DNA, the CDR3 is TGCGCCAGCAGCCAAGTTGGGCTAGCGGGAGAAGGGCAGTTCTTC.

The chain carries TRBV5-5 and TRBJ2-7, with a weak D call TRBD1 (6 bases). Trimming left V 6 bases short and J 5 bases short, with 15 bases between. The CDR3 runs to 13 residues. Germline CDR1 is SGHKS and CDR2 is YYEKEE (reference sequence). The CDR3 coding sequence is TGTGCCAGCATCGGGAACAGGGTTGACGAGCAGTACTTC. This codes for CASIGNRVDEQYF.

This rearrangement joins TRBV7-9 to TRBJ2-1; TRBD2 agrees at 10 bases. Germline V gene lookup returns CDR1 SEHNR and CDR2 FQNEAQ (reference sequence). The trim removed 5 bases at V and 7 bases at J, leaving 11 bases unmatched. The CDR3 has 16 amino acids. DNA of the CDR3: TGTGCCAGCAGCGTCTCCGCTAGCGGGAGCTCAAATGAGCAGTTCTTC. Translated, it gives CASSVSASGSSNEQFF.

As DNA, the CDR3 is TGTGCCAGCAGCACTAGCGGCTCCTACGAGCAGTACTTC. Protein sequence: CASSTSGSYEQYF. The chain couples TRBV28 to TRBJ2-7, with 8 bases lining up with TRBD2. In germline, CDR1 is MDHEN, CDR2 SYDVKM. V lost 6 bases and J lost 0; bases outside the gene matches: 1. The CDR3 has 13 amino acids.

As for this clone: Additional DNA sequences in this sample encode the identical CDR3. The rearrangement uses TRBV7-9 and TRBJ1-5; D is unclear. V shed 1 base and J shed 4 bases, with 2 bases lying between them. Germline V gives CDR1 SEHNR, CDR2 FQNEAQ (reference sequence). The CDR3 has 12 amino acids. In nucleotides, the CDR3 is TGTGCCAGCAGCTTAGAAAATCAGCCCCAGCATTTT. Translation: CASSLENQPQHF.

The CDR3 region has the DNA TGTGCCAGCAGCCCTACAGGGGCCTCCTACGAGCAGTACTTC. It translates to CASSPTGASYEQYF. The V and J genes are TRBV9 and TRBJ2-7; the match to TRBD1 covers 7 bases. Per the germline V gene, CDR1 is SGDLS and CDR2 is YYNGEE. The CDR3 is 14 residues long. J gave up 0 bases and V 4 bases, and 4 bases lay outside the gene matches.

V is TRBV15 and J is TRBJ2-2, with TRBD2 identical over 10 bases. CDR3 length: 18 amino acids. J lost 0 bases, V lost 5 bases, and 9 bases had no gene match. The germline gives CDR1 LNHNV, CDR2 YYDKDF (reference sequence). In DNA form, the CDR3 reads TGTGCCACCAGCGGGCCTAGCGGGGGCGTTGCGAACACCGGGGAGCTGTTTTTT. This encodes CATSGPSGGVANTGELFF.

The rearrangement joins TRBV27 to TRBJ2-2, with no clear D. In germline, CDR1 is MNHEY, CDR2 SMNVEV (reference sequence). Trimming shortened V by 6 bases and J by 1 base, and 12 bases separated the two germline ends. CDR3 length: 15 residues. CDR3 region: CASSPEAGNTGELFF. The CDR3 region has the DNA TGTGCCAGCAGCCCCGAGGCTGGGAACACCGGGGAGCTGTTTTTT.

The genes are TRBV6-6 and TRBJ1-1; tentatively, D is TRBD1 (5 bases). Germline CDR1 reads MNHNY; CDR2 reads SVGAGI (reference sequence). CDR3 length equals 11 residues. Trimming took 8 bases from V and 5 from J, leaving 9 bases between them. The CDR3 nucleotides read TGTGCCAGCTATGGGGGGACTGAAGCTTTCTTT. Protein product: CASYGGTEAFF.

The chain joins TRBV27 to TRBJ2-7; D possibly corresponds to TRBD2 (5 bases). Trimming left V 4 bases short and J 3 bases short, with 16 bases between. CDR1 and CDR2 (germline): MNHEY, SMNVEV (reference sequence). The CDR3 is 15 amino acids. The CDR3 nucleotides read TGTGCCAGCAGTTCCTCTGGGAGCGCCGGCTACGAGCAGTACTTC. Residues: CASSSSGSAGYEQYF.

The chain couples TRBV5-1 to TRBJ1-1; 8 nucleotides line up with TRBD1. V lost 3 bases, J lost 5 bases, and 3 bases stayed unmatched. Per germline, CDR1 SGHRS and CDR2 YFSETQ. This CDR3 region has 13 residues. The CDR3, as DNA: TGCGCCAGCAGCTATACAGGGGGGACTGAAGCTTTCTTT. Encoded protein: CASSYTGGTEAFF. The full variable domain, its missing parts supplied by reference TRBV5-1 and TRBJ1-1, is KAGVTQTPRYLIKTRGQQVTLSCSPISGHRSVSWYQQTPGQGLQFLFEYFSETQRNKGNFPGRFSGRQFSNSRSEMNVSTLELGDSALYLCASSYTGGTEAFFGQGTRLTVV.

The chain uses TRBV11-3 and TRBJ2-2; tentative D call: TRBD2 (6 bases). V shed 1 base and J shed 3 bases, with 6 bases lying between them. The CDR3 contains 14 residues. Germline values: CDR1 SGHNT, CDR2 YENEEA. The CDR3 DNA reads TGTGCCAGCAGCTTAGGCGGGGACACCGGGGAGCTGTTTTTT. As protein: CASSLGGDTGELFF.

The rearrangement joins TRBV9 to TRBJ1-1; D is perhaps TRBD1 (6 bases). This CDR3 is 14 amino acids long. Trimming took 4 bases from V and 4 from J, leaving 14 bases between them. Germline loops: CDR1 SGDLS, CDR2 YYNGEE. The CDR3 nucleotides read TGTGCCAGCAGCCAGGGGTCAGGGAGCACTGAAGCTTTCTTT. Translating gives CASSQGSGSTEAFF. Variable domain in full (rest from reference TRBV9 and TRBJ1-1): DSGVTQTPKHLITATGQRVTLRCSPRSGDLSVYWYQQSLDQGLQFLIQYYNGEERAKGNILERFSAQQFPDLHSELNLSSLELGDSALYFCASSQGSGSTEAFFGQGTRLTVV.

The chain carries TRBV28 and TRBJ1-5, with a possible D match to TRBD1 (6 bases). This CDR3 is 16 amino acids long. The germline V and J ends were trimmed by 2 bases and 4 bases, with 15 bases remaining between them. Per germline, CDR1 MDHEN and CDR2 SYDVKM. CDR3 residues: CASSLKFMRGNQPQHF. DNA for the CDR3: TGTGCCAGCAGTTTAAAATTTATGAGGGGGAATCAGCCCCAGCATTTT.

The chain has TRBV9 and TRBJ2-1, with D perhaps TRBD1 or TRBD2 (5 bases each). The V gene lost 0 bases and the J gene lost 5 bases, with 18 bases spanning the gap. CDR1 and CDR2 (germline): SGDLS, YYNGEE. This CDR3 is built from 17 residues. CDR3 sequence: CASSVGPRGTGNNEQFF. The CDR3 DNA is TGTGCCAGCAGCGTAGGCCCCCGGGGCACCGGAAACAATGAGCAGTTCTTC. The full variable domain, rest sourced from reference TRBV9 and TRBJ2-1, is DSGVTQTPKHLITATGQRVTLRCSPRSGDLSVYWYQQSLDQGLQFLIQYYNGEERAKGNILERFSAQQFPDLHSELNLSSLELGDSALYFCASSVGPRGTGNNEQFFGPGTRLTVL.

V usage is TRBV27 and J usage is TRBJ1-5; no clear D gene. The V end was cut by 3 bases, the J end by 4 bases, with 7 bases between. This CDR3 has 13 residues. Germline CDR1 reads MNHEY; CDR2 reads SMNVEV (reference sequence). DNA of the CDR3: TGTGCCAGCAGTTTCTGGGAAAATCAGCCCCAGCATTTT. Translation: CASSFWENQPQHF.

The rearrangement uses TRBV13 and TRBJ2-1; TRBD2 agrees at 14 bases. Per the germline V gene, CDR1 is PRHDT and CDR2 is FYEKMQ (reference sequence). The J segment lost 7 bases and the V segment lost 3 bases, leaving 2 bases of the junction unmatched. This CDR3 region has 15 residues. The CDR3 sequence is CASSFWTSGRNEQFF. CDR3 in DNA: TGTGCCAGCAGCTTTTGGACTAGCGGGAGGAATGAGCAGTTCTTC.

This clone was counted a single time. The chain employs TRBV7-9 and TRBJ1-1; no reliable D call. Germline V lookup: CDR1 SEHNR, CDR2 FQNEAQ (reference sequence). Trimming took 2 bases from V and 0 from J, leaving 22 bases between them. The CDR3 spans 19 residues. CDR3 bases: TGTGCCAGCAGCTTAAACAGAGGCGGAGACAAGCTTGTGAACACTGAAGCTTTCTTT. This sequence encodes CASSLNRGGDKLVNTEAFF.

This chain joins TRBV28 and TRBJ2-5, with D perhaps given as TRBD1 or TRBD2 (5 bases each). CDR3 length equals 15 residues. Trimming removed 3 bases at V and 4 bases at J, with 15 bases between. Germline V gene lookup returns CDR1 MDHEN and CDR2 SYDVKM. Here the CDR3 reads CASSLGTFPRETQYF. The CDR3, as DNA: TGTGCCAGCAGTTTGGGGACGTTTCCAAGAGAGACCCAGTACTTC.

The chain joins TRBV7-9 to TRBJ2-3; D may be TRBD2 (5 bases). Germline V lookup: CDR1 SEHNR, CDR2 FQNEAQ (reference sequence). V dropped 3 bases and J dropped 4 bases, with 11 bases sitting between them. This CDR3 comprises 14 residues. CDR3 nucleotides: TGTGCCAGCAGCTTTCGGGATGAACCAGATACGCAGTATTTT. Residues: CASSFRDEPDTQYF.

This chain links TRBV5-8 with TRBJ2-7; 7 nucleotides match TRBD2. The CDR3 extends over 15 amino acids. Germline trimming cut 3 bases from V and 4 bases from J; bases unmatched to any gene: 10. Germline-derived CDR1 and CDR2 are SGHTS and YDEGEE. As DNA, the CDR3 is TGTGCCAGCAGCTATCTCAGGGAGGGACTTTACGAGCAGTACTTC. Translating it yields CASSYLREGLYEQYF. The whole variable domain, remainder taken from reference TRBV5-8 and TRBJ2-7, is EAGVTQSPTHLIKTRGQQATLRCSPISGHTSVYWYQQALGLGLQFLLWYDEGEERNRGNFPPRFSGRQFPNYSSELNVNALELEDSALYLCASSYLREGLYEQYFGPGTRLTVT.

The chain recombines TRBV5-5 with TRBJ2-5, with D perhaps matching TRBD2 (5 bases). The CDR3 spans 12 residues. Germline V gene sequence: CDR1 SGHKS, CDR2 YYEKEE (reference sequence). V was trimmed by 2 bases and J by 4 bases, leaving 6 bases between them. CDR3 loop: CASSFRGETQYF. The CDR3 nucleotides read TGTGCCAGCAGCTTTCGGGGAGAGACCCAGTACTTC.